What follows are 30 T cell receptor beta chains derived from one specimen sequenced in a study of Tregs in tolerant kidney transplant recipients. The repertoire was sequenced with immunoSEQ multiplex PCR; TCRdb's copy has only in-frame clones and lacks some. This table lists roughly 2,000 clones. CFSE-labeled recipient PBMCs were cultured 5 to 7 days with irradiated graft donor PBMCs, then FACS-sorted. Which antigens these TCRs recognize remains unknown. The sequencing here drew on CD4+ T cells from blood cultured with allogeneic cells, taken before the transplant. The receptors here all came from a human patient who received a combined kidney and bone marrow transplant.

This clone is medium-sized by frequency. Read sequence stops 3 residues before the CDR3 end, and the germline J gene provides the missing end. V is TRBV18 and J is TRBJ2-7, with 10 bases aligning to TRBD1. V gave up 3 bases and J gave up 5 bases; unmatched junction bases: 4. This CDR3 comprises 14 residues. Germline CDR1 KGHSH, CDR2 LQKENI. The CDR3 sequence is CASSPGTGVHEQYF. The covered CDR3 bases are TGTGCCAGCTCACCCGGGACAGGGGTCCACGAG.

Concerning this clone: Read sequence stops 3 residues before the CDR3 end, and the germline J gene provides the missing end. The chain is built from TRBV20-1 and TRBJ2-3; D perhaps matches TRBD2 (5 bases). Germline V gene data show CDR1 as DFQATT and CDR2 as SNEGSKA (reference sequence). V gave up 3 bases and J gave up 5 bases, with 18 bases separating them. There are 15 residues in the CDR3. CDR3 loop: CSASSPVRVVDTQYF. The CDR3 DNA, read in part, is TGCAGTGCTAGTAGTCCGGTGAGGGTCGTAGATACG.

Its frequency marks this clone as medium-sized (0.01 to 0.1%). The DNA ends 3 residues before the CDR3 does, and the rest of the CDR3 is filled in from the germline J gene. J is TRBJ2-7 and V is TRBV2; 7 bases match TRBD1. The CDR3 covers 12 residues. Per germline, CDR1 SNHLY and CDR2 FYNNEI. J was trimmed by 6 bases and V by 6 bases; bases with no gene match: 5. This CDR3 reads CASRPTGSEQYF. Partial CDR3 DNA: TGTGCCAGCAGGCCGACAGGGAGCGAG.

This clone is labeled medium-sized based on frequency. Read sequence stops 3 residues before the CDR3 end, and the germline J gene provides the missing end. The V and J genes are TRBV18 and TRBJ2-3; D gene unclear. The CDR3 is 16 amino acids. Germline-derived CDR1 and CDR2 are KGHSH and LQKENI. Trimming removed 3 bases at V and 5 bases at J, with 18 bases between. CDR3 in amino acids: CASSPSTRTNRDTQYF. Incomplete CDR3 DNA: TGTGCCAGCTCACCCTCCACACGAACTAATAGAGATACG.

With regard to this clone: Read sequence stops 3 residues before the CDR3 end, and the germline J gene provides the missing end. This chain connects TRBV12-3 or TRBV12-4 to TRBJ2-4; 7 positions agree with TRBD1. This CDR3 has 14 residues. J was trimmed by 8 bases and V by 5 bases; bases with no gene match: 9. The CDR3: CASSTTGPADIQYF. CDR3 bases read: TGTGCCAGCAGTACGACAGGGCCTGCAGACATT.

This clone is called medium-sized based on its frequency. The read terminates 3 residues before the CDR3 end, so the remaining end is supplied by the germline J gene. V and J are TRBV14 and TRBJ1-3; D unclear. This CDR3 region has 15 residues. V lost 0 bases, J lost 3 bases, and 9 bases lay in between. Germline V gene sequence: CDR1 SGHDN, CDR2 FVKESK. CDR3 sequence: CASSQDFGFGNTIYF. The CDR3 bases that were read are TGTGCCAGCAGCCAAGATTTCGGGTTTGGAAACACC.

By frequency, this clone registers medium-sized. Read coverage stops 3 residues before the CDR3 terminus; the germline J gene supplies the remainder. J is TRBJ1-3 and V is TRBV20-1, with 7 bases identical to TRBD1. With V trimmed by 6 bases and J by 4 bases, 6 bases remained unmatched. The germline CDR1 and CDR2 sequences are DFQATT and SNEGSKA (reference sequence). The CDR3 length is 13 residues. The DNA read from the CDR3 is TGCAGTGCCGCGACGGACAGGGGAAACACC. Its protein product is CSAATDRGNT. The complete CDR3 protein is CSAATDRGNTIYF.

This clone ranks as medium-sized in terms of frequency. The read stops 3 residues short of the end of the CDR3; the missing end is completed from the germline J gene. The chain combines TRBV7-2 with TRBJ1-5; D is undetermined. The V and J ends lost 6 bases and 4 bases respectively, with 10 bases between them. In germline, CDR1 is SGHTA, CDR2 FQGNSA. CDR3 length: 13 residues. CDR3 protein: CASRGVGNQPQHF. The CDR3 DNA, read in part, is TGTGCCAGCAGAGGAGTCGGGAATCAGCCC.

Frequency places this clone as medium-sized (0.01 to 0.1%). From the germline J gene comes the end of the CDR3, since the read stops 3 residues before it. The chain carries TRBV7-9 and TRBJ1-1; 7 positions agree with TRBD1. Trimming cost V 4 bases and J 7 bases; bases outside gene matches: 6. The CDR3 runs to 13 residues. Germline CDR1 and CDR2: SEHNR and FQNEAQ (reference sequence). The DNA read from the CDR3 is TGTGCCAGCAGCTACGGACAGGTGGATGAA. Its protein product is CASSYGQVDE. The CDR3 in its entirety is CASSYGQVDEAFF. The complete variable domain, with remaining parts taken from reference TRBV7-9 and TRBJ1-1, reads DTGVSQNPRHKITKRGQNVTFRCDPISEHNRLYWYRQTLGQGPEFLTYFQNEAQLEKSRLLSDRFSAERPKGSFSTLEIQRTEQGDSAMYLCASSYGQVDEAFFGQGTRLTVV.

This clone ranks as medium-sized in terms of frequency. The sequenced fragment ends 3 residues before the CDR3 boundary, so the rest is inferred from the germline J gene. This chain links TRBV5-1 with TRBJ1-2; D may be TRBD1 (6 bases). V was pared by 0 bases and J by 7 bases, with 13 bases between. The CDR3 runs 14 residues. Germline V CDR1 and CDR2: SGHRS, YFSETQ. CDR3 residues: CASSLVLTGGGYTF. The DNA read from the CDR3 is TGCGCCAGCAGCTTGGTTCTGACAGGCGGTGGC.

This clone is labeled medium-sized based on frequency. The read terminates 3 residues before the CDR3 end, so the remaining end is supplied by the germline J gene. This chain joins TRBV10-3 and TRBJ2-3; a weak D match, TRBD2 (5 bases). This CDR3 has 15 residues. The germline V and J ends were trimmed by 0 bases and 2 bases, with 9 bases remaining between them. Germline loops: CDR1 ENHRY, CDR2 SYGVKD. The CDR3 reads CAISESSGYTDTQYF. Incomplete CDR3 DNA: TGTGCCATCAGTGAGTCGAGCGGATACACAGATACG.

This clone is identified as medium-sized from frequency. The read terminates 3 residues before the CDR3 end, so the remaining end is supplied by the germline J gene. The chain uses TRBV10-3 and TRBJ2-4, with a possible D match to TRBD1 (6 bases). The CDR3 consists of 16 residues. The germline V gene encodes CDR1 ENHRY and CDR2 SYGVKD. Trimming stripped 0 bases from V and 1 base from J, with 10 bases between. CDR3 protein: CAISESRQGAKNIQYF. CDR3 DNA, as far as it was read: TGTGCCATCAGTGAGTCGCGGCAGGGGGCCAAAAACATT.

Concerning this clone: The read gets to within 3 residues of the CDR3 end, and the germline J gene fills in the rest. V usage is TRBV12-3 or TRBV12-4 and J usage is TRBJ1-2, with TRBD1 as a possible D gene (6 bases). The CDR3 loop spans 14 amino acids. Trimming removed 2 bases at V and 3 bases at J, with 10 bases between. The CDR3 reads CASSLLSGDYGYTF. CDR3 bases read: TGTGCCAGCAGTTTATTGTCAGGGGACTATGGC.

This clone ranks as medium-sized in terms of frequency. The CDR3 extends 3 residues past the end of the read, so its final part is completed from the germline J gene. This chain uses TRBV5-4 with TRBJ1-2; perhaps TRBD1 as D (5 bases). Looked up from germline, CDR1 is SGHNT and CDR2 is YYREEE (reference sequence). There are 13 residues in the CDR3. The covered CDR3 bases are TGTGCCAGCAGCTTGGGTCAGGGTCGAGGC. This gives the protein CASSLGQGRG. The whole CDR3 protein reads CASSLGQGRGYTF.

The CDR3: CASSSVRGPYGYTF. CDR3 DNA, as far as it was read: TGTGCCAGCAGCTCGGTCAGGGGGCCGTATGGC. V gene TRBV11-2 combines with J gene TRBJ1-2, with 8 bases that match TRBD1. The CDR3 is cut off 3 residues early in the read; its end comes from the germline J gene. Germline lookup yields CDR1 SGHAT and CDR2 FQNNGV. The CDR3 is 14 amino acids. The V segment lost 4 bases and the J segment 5 bases; nucleotides outside the gene matches: 6.

With regard to this clone: The read comes to an end 3 residues before the CDR3 does, leaving the germline J gene to fill in the end. The sample has other DNA sequences that encode this CDR3 too. The rearrangement uses TRBV13 and TRBJ2-7; D is possibly TRBD1 (5 bases). The V and J ends lost 5 bases and 2 bases respectively, with 13 bases between them. In germline, CDR1 is PRHDT, CDR2 FYEKMQ (reference sequence). The CDR3 runs 14 residues. The sequenced CDR3 bases are TGTGCCAGCAGCCTAAAGGGGCCCACCTACGAG. Its protein is CASSLKGPTYE. The full CDR3 protein is CASSLKGPTYEQYF.

This clone is identified as medium-sized from frequency. The CDR3 end falls 3 residues outside the read, so it is completed with the germline J gene. V and J are TRBV5-1 and TRBJ1-6; a possible D gene is TRBD1 (6 bases). This CDR3 contains 15 residues. V lost 4 bases, J lost 7 bases, and 15 bases lay in between. CDR1 is SGHRS, CDR2 YFSETQ, per germline. This CDR3 is CASSPRQGKNSPLHF. The sequenced CDR3 bases are TGCGCCAGCAGCCCCCGGCAGGGGAAGAATTCACCC.

In terms of frequency, this clone is medium-sized (0.01 to 0.1%). The sequenced fragment ends 3 residues before the CDR3 boundary, so the rest is inferred from the germline J gene. The V and J genes are TRBV7-9 and TRBJ2-7, with D possibly TRBD2 on 5 matching bases. This CDR3 spans 13 amino acids. Germline assignment: CDR1 SEHNR and CDR2 FQNEAQ (reference sequence). The V end lost 3 bases, the J end lost 6 bases, and 12 bases lay between the germline ends. CDR3 protein: CASSFFLRGEQYF. CDR3 bases read: TGTGCCAGCAGCTTCTTTCTCCGGGGCGAG.

As for this clone: The read comes to an end 3 residues before the CDR3 does, leaving the germline J gene to fill in the end. V usage is TRBV6-2 or TRBV6-3 and J usage is TRBJ2-5, with D unresolved. CDR3 length: 15 amino acids. Trimming shortened V by 2 bases and J by 2 bases, and 12 bases separated the two germline ends. Germline V gene data show CDR1 as MNHEY and CDR2 as SVGEGT. The part of the CDR3 DNA that was read is TGTGCCAGCAGTTACCCCCGCCGTAGTCAAGAGACC. Translation: CASSYPRRSQET. The whole CDR3 reads CASSYPRRSQETQYF.

On this clone: The observed sequence ends 3 residues before the CDR3 terminus, with the missing tail filled in from the germline J gene. The chain couples TRBV5-1 to TRBJ2-7; TRBD1 matches 7 bases. CDR1 and CDR2 from the germline V gene are SGHRS and YFSETQ. The CDR3 runs 12 residues. J lost 6 bases, V lost 5 bases, and 5 bases had no gene match. The CDR3: CASRSSGGEQYF. The DNA read from the CDR3 is TGCGCCAGCAGATCCTCAGGGGGCGAG.

A note on this clone: The read halts 3 residues ahead of the CDR3 end, with the missing end drawn from the germline J gene. The chain joins TRBV18 to TRBJ2-3, with D hard to call. V lost 2 bases and J 0 bases, leaving 9 bases between the germline ends. The CDR3 has 15 amino acids. Germline V gives CDR1 KGHSH, CDR2 LQKENI. The sequenced CDR3 bases are TGTGCCAGCTCACCAGGCTGCCTTAGCACAGATACG. Protein product: CASSPGCLSTDT. The full CDR3 reads CASSPGCLSTDTQYF.

About this clone itself: The read is 3 residues too short to cover the CDR3 end, so that end is filled in from the germline J gene. The chain joins TRBV28 to TRBJ2-1, with 11 bases lining up with TRBD2. The trim removed 3 bases at V and 8 bases at J, leaving 12 bases unmatched. The CDR3 runs to 17 residues. CDR1 MDHEN and CDR2 SYDVKM come from the germline V gene. Incomplete CDR3 DNA: TGTGCCAGCAGTTTCCCAGAGACTAGCGGGGCATCCTATGAG. Translation gives CASSFPETSGASYE. From start to end, the CDR3 is CASSFPETSGASYEQFF.

In the case of this clone: The junction does not match germline at one end; this may be a read error. The read halts 3 residues ahead of the CDR3 end, with the missing end drawn from the germline J gene. The V call is TRBV19, the J call TRBJ2-7, with a weak D call TRBD1 (5 bases). Germline loops: CDR1 LNHDA, CDR2 SQIVND (reference sequence). The CDR3 loop spans 15 amino acids. The part of the CDR3 DNA that was read is TGTACCAGTAGCTCAGGGTTTTTCAGCTCCTACGAG. Protein: CTSSSGFFSSYE. Given in full, the CDR3 is CTSSSGFFSSYEQYF.

About this clone itself: Read data end 3 residues before the CDR3 end; the end is taken from the germline J gene. V gene TRBV4-1 combines with J gene TRBJ2-7, with 12 bases matching TRBD2. The length of the CDR3 is 15 residues. J lost 3 bases, V lost 3 bases, and 3 bases had no gene match. Germline V gene lookup returns CDR1 MGHRA and CDR2 YSYEKL. The CDR3 spells CASSHRTSGVYEQYF. The sequenced CDR3 bases are TGCGCCAGCAGCCACAGGACTAGCGGGGTCTACGAG.

As regards this clone: The missing CDR3 end, 3 residues past where the read stops, is filled in from the germline J gene. J is TRBJ1-3 and V is TRBV10-3; no firm D call. The CDR3 consists of 15 residues. Germline loops: CDR1 ENHRY, CDR2 SYGVKD. The germline V and J ends were trimmed by 4 bases and 2 bases, with 12 bases remaining between them. CDR3 bases read: TGTGCCATCAGTGTGGATGTGAGGGCTGGAAACACC. As protein: CAISVDVRAGNT. Given in full, the CDR3 is CAISVDVRAGNTIYF.

By frequency, this clone registers medium-sized (0.01 to 0.1%). The read ends 3 residues before the CDR3 terminus; that terminus is restored from the germline J gene. The chain combines TRBV20-1 with TRBJ2-3, with TRBD2 matching over 13 bases. Germline lookup yields CDR1 DFQATT and CDR2 SNEGSKA (reference sequence). This CDR3 is 15 amino acids long. With 6 bases clipped from V and 3 bases from J, the junction kept 6 bases outside the gene matches. The CDR3 region is CSAIEGLAGTDTQYF. CDR3 DNA, as far as it was read: TGCAGTGCCATCGAGGGACTAGCGGGGACAGATACG.

Regarding this clone: Read sequence stops 3 residues before the CDR3 end, and the germline J gene provides the missing end. V usage is TRBV28 and J usage is TRBJ1-3; D may be TRBD1 (6 bases). The germline CDR1 and CDR2 sequences are MDHEN and SYDVKM. Trimming left V 3 bases short and J 0 bases short, with 15 bases between. The CDR3 totals 17 residues. The sequenced CDR3 bases are TGTGCCAGCAGTTTCAGTTGGGGGCGCCCCTCTGGAAACACC. Translation gives CASSFSWGRPSGNT. The whole CDR3 sequence reads CASSFSWGRPSGNTIYF.

As for this clone: The read finishes 3 residues shy of the CDR3 end, and the germline J gene is used to complete it. This sequence joins TRBV20-1 and TRBJ2-7, with TRBD2 as a possible D gene (6 bases). This CDR3 comprises 12 residues. Germline V CDR1 and CDR2: DFQATT, SNEGSKA (reference sequence). The V and J ends lost 3 bases and 6 bases respectively, with 12 bases between them. CDR3 region: CSASSLSGEQYF. The sequenced CDR3 bases are TGCAGTGCTAGTAGCCTTAGCGGCGAG.

Measured by frequency, this clone is medium-sized. The read ends 3 residues early relative to the CDR3; the germline J gene fills the gap. J is TRBJ1-3 and V is TRBV19; the D is unclear. The CDR3 spans 16 residues. CDR1 is LNHDA and CDR2 is SQIVND in the germline V gene (reference sequence). The germline V and J ends were trimmed by 3 bases and 4 bases, with 16 bases remaining between them. The covered CDR3 bases are TGTGCCAGTAGTATCTTGAACGTCACTCTCGGAAACACC. Protein: CASSILNVTLGNT. The entire CDR3 protein is CASSILNVTLGNTIYF.

This clone is called medium-sized based on its frequency. The read gets to within 3 residues of the CDR3 end, and the germline J gene fills in the rest. This rearrangement joins TRBV10-3 to TRBJ2-2; possible D gene TRBD2, 7 bases. Germline V CDR1 and CDR2: ENHRY, SYGVKD. The CDR3 covers 14 residues. V dropped 11 bases and J dropped 2 bases, with 15 bases sitting between them. The chain's CDR3 is CAARGAGNTGELFF. The sequenced part of the CDR3 DNA is TGTGCCGCCCGGGGGGCCGGAAACACCGGGGAG.